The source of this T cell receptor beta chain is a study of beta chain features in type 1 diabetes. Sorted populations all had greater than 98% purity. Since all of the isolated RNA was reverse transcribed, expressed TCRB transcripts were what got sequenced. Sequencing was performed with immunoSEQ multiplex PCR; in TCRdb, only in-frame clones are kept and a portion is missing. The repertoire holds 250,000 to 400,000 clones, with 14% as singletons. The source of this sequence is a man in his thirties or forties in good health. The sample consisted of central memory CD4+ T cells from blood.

The DNA of the CDR3 is TGCGCCAGCAGCCAAGATTCAGGGGACGGTTCACCCCTCCACTTT. Protein: CASSQDSGDGSPLHF. This chain uses TRBV4-1 with TRBJ1-6; tentative D call: TRBD1 (6 bases). The CDR3 consists of 15 residues. Germline V gene sequence: CDR1 MGHRA, CDR2 YSYEKL. The ends were cut back, 0 bases at V and 9 bases at J, with 12 bases in the middle.